This entry is about one TCR beta chain. The data were obtained in a study of blood T cell repertoires in COVID-19. Study summary: Samples came from the United States, Italy and Spain, spanning acute and convalescent COVID-19.

The CDR3 extends over 15 amino acids. With 1 base clipped from V and 3 bases from J, the junction kept 4 bases outside the gene matches. Germline V gives CDR1 MNHNY, CDR2 SVGAGI (reference sequence). The table came from immunoSEQ multiplex PCR; TCRdb's copy has only in-frame clones and leaves some out. The top ten clones hold roughly 3.7% of a sample with fewer than 250,000 clones, 88% of them seen once. The study recruited people aged 18 to 89 years across 20 to 30 US areas. The study assigned cohorts using participant-reported clinical history. In the 2 weeks before study entry, exposed participants met a COVID-19 case, which was PCR-confirmed or clinician-diagnosed.

Material: PBMCs or T cells enriched from blood (not recorded which). The V gene is TRBV6-6, the J gene TRBJ2-7, with TRBD1 identical over 9 bases. The TCR comes from a woman in her twenties or thirties who had been exposed to COVID-19. The CDR3 DNA follows: TGTGCCAGCAGTTACTACCCGGGACAGGGCTACGAGCAGTACTTC. This gives the protein CASSYYPGQGYEQYF.